This entry lists 21 T cell receptor beta chains sequenced from one sample in a study of OX40 agonist ivuxolimab in advanced cancers. Here immunoSEQ multiplex PCR was the method, and the copy in TCRdb shows in-frame clones only, minus some. This sample has 70,000 or so clones, with about three quarters found just once. This material consisted of CD4+ or CD8+ T cells sorted from blood, taken in a trial of the OX40 agonist ivuxolimab. These receptors were collected from an adult with an advanced solid tumor such as melanoma, head and neck, liver or kidney cancer.

This chain links TRBV28 with TRBJ2-5; TRBD2 aligns across 8 bases. Germline V CDR1 and CDR2: MDHEN, SYDVKM. The ends lost 2 bases at V and 1 base at J; junction bases unmatched: 6. This CDR3 is 16 amino acids long. This chain's CDR3 is CASSLIAGHLQETQYF. The CDR3 nucleotides are TGTGCCAGCAGTTTAATAGCGGGACACCTCCAAGAGACCCAGTACTTC.

The gene calls are TRBV18 and TRBJ2-2, with TRBD1 identical over 9 bases. Trimming removed 2 bases from V and 7 bases from J; junction bases left unmatched: 8. The CDR3 is 16 amino acids. Germline-derived CDR1 and CDR2 are KGHSH and LQKENI. CDR3 region: CASSPITGTGNGELFF. In DNA form, the CDR3 reads TGTGCCAGCTCACCAATAACCGGGACAGGGAACGGGGAGCTGTTTTTT. Together with reference TRBV18 and TRBJ2-2, the CDR3 gives the full variable domain: NAGVMQNPRHLVRRRGQEARLRCSPMKGHSHVYWYRQLPEEGLKFMVYLQKENIIDESGMPKERFSAEFPKEGPSILRIQQVVRGDSAAYFCASSPITGTGNGELFFGEGSRLTVL.

V usage is TRBV5-1 and J usage is TRBJ2-2; TRBD1 agrees at 7 bases. The CDR3 extends over 16 amino acids. Germline V gene sequence: CDR1 SGHRS, CDR2 YFSETQ. V lost 2 bases to trimming and J lost 9 bases; unmatched junction nucleotides: 13. The CDR3 is CASSFYSGQSSRELFF. The CDR3 DNA sequence: TGCGCCAGCAGCTTCTACTCGGGACAGTCAAGCCGGGAGCTGTTTTTT.

The V gene is TRBV2, the J gene TRBJ2-1; 7 bases map to TRBD2. Trimming at V came to 10 bases and at J to 6 bases, leaving 12 bases not matched to a gene. The CDR3 spans 14 residues. Germline-derived CDR1 and CDR2 are SNHLY and FYNNEI. CDR3 coding DNA: TGTGCCACCCGCCCCGCGGGAGTAACCAATGAGCAGTTCTTC. Encoded protein: CATRPAGVTNEQFF.

This clone was observed a handful of times. CDR3 amino acids: CASSDTGLGAETQYF. The CDR3 nucleotides are TGTGCCAGCAGTGACACGGGACTAGGGGCTGAGACCCAGTACTTC. V usage is TRBV25-1 and J usage is TRBJ2-5, with 8 bases aligning to TRBD2. The trim removed 3 bases at V and 5 bases at J, leaving 8 bases unmatched. The CDR3 has 15 residues. Germline CDR1 reads MGHDK; CDR2 reads SYGVNS.

The DNA for the CDR3 is TGTGCCATCAGTGAGTGGGGTCAGCATAATGAAAAACTGTTTTTT. Amino acids: CAISEWGQHNEKLFF. The chain is built from TRBV10-3 and TRBJ1-4; unclear D gene. Germline CDR1 ENHRY, CDR2 SYGVKD. The CDR3 length is 15 residues. The V end lost 1 base, the J end lost 4 bases, and 10 bases lay between the germline ends.

In its sample, this clone was seen a few times. The rearrangement links TRBV10-3 to TRBJ1-5; D uncertain. Trimming took off 6 bases at V and 0 bases at J, with 18 bases between the two ends. CDR3 length: 17 residues. Germline values: CDR1 ENHRY, CDR2 SYGVKD. CDR3 protein: CAISPTAAIYSNQPQHF. CDR3 nucleotide sequence: TGTGCCATCAGCCCAACTGCAGCGATCTATAGCAATCAGCCCCAGCATTTT.

The chain carries TRBV5-6 and TRBJ1-2; possible D gene TRBD1, 5 bases. This CDR3 spans 14 amino acids. Deletions cut 7 bases from V and 3 bases from J, with 16 bases between. CDR1 is SGHDT, CDR2 YYEEEE, per germline. This chain's CDR3 is CASLGVGDHYGYTF. The CDR3 DNA is TGTGCCAGCTTGGGGGTAGGAGACCACTATGGCTACACCTTC.

The chain couples TRBV15 to TRBJ2-4; the D gene is possibly TRBD1 (5 bases). Trimming took 1 base from V and 0 from J, leaving 13 bases between them. The CDR3 totals 17 residues. Germline V CDR1 and CDR2: LNHNV, YYDKDF (reference sequence). The CDR3, as DNA: TGTGCCACCAGCAGAGGGGGCAGGGCAATAGCCAAAAACATTCAGTACTTC. Amino acids: CATSRGGRAIAKNIQYF.

The chain couples TRBV19 to TRBJ1-3, with no clear D. CDR1 LNHDA and CDR2 SQIVND come from the germline V gene (reference sequence). V was pared by 2 bases and J by 0 bases, with 11 bases between. The CDR3 spans 16 residues. The CDR3 nucleotides read TGTGCCAGTAGTATACCCAGCGGCTACTCTGGAAACACCATATATTTT. Protein: CASSIPSGYSGNTIYF.

The J gene is TRBJ2-5, the V gene TRBV9; tentatively, D is TRBD1 (5 bases). The CDR3 spans 15 residues. Trimming took off 0 bases at V and 2 bases at J, with 11 bases between the two ends. Germline V gene sequence: CDR1 SGDLS, CDR2 YYNGEE. The CDR3: CASSVGGAPQETQYF. CDR3 coding DNA: TGTGCCAGCAGCGTAGGTGGGGCCCCTCAAGAGACCCAGTACTTC.

This chain uses TRBV5-1 with TRBJ1-2, with TRBD1 as a possible D gene (5 bases). This CDR3 spans 14 amino acids. The germline CDR1 and CDR2 sequences are SGHRS and YFSETQ. V lost 4 bases, J lost 6 bases, and 16 bases lay in between. This chain's CDR3 is CASSQQEGRDGYTF. In DNA form, the CDR3 reads TGCGCCAGCAGCCAGCAGGAGGGGCGAGATGGCTACACCTTC.

The DNA of the CDR3 is TGCAGCGTGGACGACAGGGGCGACACCTTC. Amino acids: CSVDDRGDTF. V and J are TRBV29-1 and TRBJ1-2; 8 bases match TRBD1. CDR3 length: 10 amino acids. Trimming cost V 6 bases and J 12 bases; bases outside gene matches: 6. CDR1 and CDR2 (germline): SQVTM, ANQGSEA.

This clone was counted a single time. The CDR3 DNA reads TGCAGCGTTGAATCCCCGGGCTCTCCAAATGGCTACACCTTC. It yields the protein CSVESPGSPNGYTF. This chain connects TRBV29-1 to TRBJ1-2; D remains unclear. V was pared by 2 bases and J by 6 bases, with 16 bases between. The germline V gene encodes CDR1 SQVTM and CDR2 ANQGSEA. CDR3 length: 14 residues.

The rearrangement uses TRBV7-9 and TRBJ1-2; D call uncertain. Between the trimmed V and J ends, which lost 3 bases and 0 bases, there was a span of 11 bases. CDR3 length equals 15 residues. Germline V gives CDR1 SEHNR, CDR2 FQNEAQ (reference sequence). The chain's CDR3 is CASSFSDLTNYGYTF. In DNA form, the CDR3 reads TGTGCCAGCAGCTTTTCCGACCTGACTAACTATGGCTACACCTTC.

The genes are TRBV5-1 and TRBJ2-3, with 7 bases fitting TRBD2. The junction had 7 bases not matched to a gene; V was cut back by 4 bases and J by 2 bases. CDR1 is SGHRS, CDR2 YFSETQ, per germline. This CDR3 spans 15 amino acids. The CDR3 DNA sequence: TGCGCCAGCAGCAAACGACTAGCCAACACAGATACGCAGTATTTT. This translates into CASSKRLANTDTQYF.

This chain links TRBV19 with TRBJ2-5; 8 nucleotides line up with TRBD2. Germline CDR1 reads LNHDA; CDR2 reads SQIVND (reference sequence). The J segment lost 5 bases and the V segment lost 3 bases, leaving 8 bases of the junction unmatched. This CDR3 is 15 amino acids long. The CDR3 here is CASSITGGAYETQYF. DNA for the CDR3: TGTGCCAGTAGTATTACCGGGGGGGCTTATGAGACCCAGTACTTC.

This chain joins TRBV2 and TRBJ2-2; TRBD1 matches at 7 bases. CDR3 length: 20 residues. CDR1 and CDR2 (germline): SNHLY, FYNNEI. The J segment lost 1 base and the V segment lost 1 base, leaving 15 bases of the junction unmatched. The CDR3 coding sequence is TGTGCCAGCAGTGAAGTTGTGGGGGTGACGACAGGGATGAACACCGGGGAGCTGTTTTTT. This codes for CASSEVVGVTTGMNTGELFF.

This rearrangement joins TRBV7-6 to TRBJ2-7, with D perhaps matching TRBD2 (5 bases). The CDR3 sequence is 17 residues long. The ends were cut back, 6 bases at V and 1 base at J, with 22 bases in the middle. Germline lookup yields CDR1 SGHVS and CDR2 FNYEAQ. CDR3 sequence (DNA): TGTGCCAGCAGTCCAAGGAGCCAATCCGGGGTTTCCTACGAGCAGTACTTC. It translates to CASSPRSQSGVSYEQYF.

The chain carries TRBV4-1 and TRBJ2-3; TRBD2 matches at 8 bases. CDR1 and CDR2 from the germline V gene are MGHRA and YSYEKL. V lost 1 base to trimming and J lost 1 base; unmatched junction nucleotides: 4. CDR3 length equals 16 residues. The CDR3 loop is CASSQGGAGGTDTQYF. DNA of the CDR3: TGCGCCAGCAGCCAAGGGGGAGCGGGAGGCACAGATACGCAGTATTTT.

The genes are TRBV5-4 and TRBJ2-7; D could derive from TRBD1 or TRBD2 (6 bases each). V lost 4 bases and J lost 2, with 16 bases in between. Germline CDR1 and CDR2: SGHNT and YYREEE (reference sequence). The CDR3 is 15 residues long. The CDR3 sequence is CASSPSGGRPYEQYF. The CDR3 coding sequence is TGTGCCAGCAGCCCCTCTGGGGGGCGCCCCTACGAGCAGTACTTC.